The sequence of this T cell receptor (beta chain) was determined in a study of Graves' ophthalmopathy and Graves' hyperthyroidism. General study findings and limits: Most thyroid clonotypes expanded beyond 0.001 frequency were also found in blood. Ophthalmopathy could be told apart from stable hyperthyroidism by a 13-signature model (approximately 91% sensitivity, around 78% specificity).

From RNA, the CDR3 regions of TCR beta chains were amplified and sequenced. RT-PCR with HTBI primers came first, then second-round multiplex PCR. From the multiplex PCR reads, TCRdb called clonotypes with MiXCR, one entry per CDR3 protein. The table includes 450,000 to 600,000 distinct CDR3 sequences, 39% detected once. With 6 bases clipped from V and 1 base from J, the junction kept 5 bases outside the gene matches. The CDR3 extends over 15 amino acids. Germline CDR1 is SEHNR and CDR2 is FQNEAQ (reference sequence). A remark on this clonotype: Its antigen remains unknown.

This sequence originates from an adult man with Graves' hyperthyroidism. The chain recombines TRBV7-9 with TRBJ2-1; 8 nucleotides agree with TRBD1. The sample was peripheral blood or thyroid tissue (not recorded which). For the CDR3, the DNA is TGTGCCAGCAGTACAGACAGGGGTTCCTACAATGAGCAGTTCTTC. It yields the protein CASSTDRGSYNEQFF.